One and the same sample provided the 21 T cell receptor beta chains below, sequenced in a study of identical twins. TCRdb re-derived calls from the 5' RACE reads in MiXCR, one entry per CDR3 protein. The sample consists of hundreds of thousands of distinct CDR3 sequences, around a sixth of them appearing once. The data also belong to a second study, concerning T cells expressing NK-cell markers.

The sample comprised PBMCs. These TCRs come from a woman aged 18-29 years in good health.

The chain has TRBV6-5 and TRBJ2-7; 10 nucleotides align to TRBD2. Germline-derived CDR1 and CDR2 are MNHEY and SVGAGI. This CDR3 has 14 amino acids. V was clipped by 2 bases and J by 6 bases; unmatched bases: 4. CDR3: CASSYASGSGEQYF. In DNA form, the CDR3 reads TGTGCCAGCAGTTACGCTAGCGGGAGTGGCGAGCAGTACTTC.

The chain has TRBV18 and TRBJ2-7; D may match TRBD1 or TRBD2 (5 bases each). The germline V and J ends were trimmed by 5 bases and 4 bases, with 15 bases remaining between them. This CDR3 comprises 14 residues. CDR1 and CDR2 from the germline V gene are KGHSH and LQKENI. The CDR3 spells CASSGTGTSYEQYF. The DNA of the CDR3 is TGTGCCAGCTCAGGTACCGGGACCAGTTACGAGCAGTACTTC.

Only a few counts were recorded for this clonotype. This sequence joins TRBV20-1 and TRBJ2-1; D not resolved. Trimming removed 3 bases at V and 2 bases at J, with 2 bases between. The CDR3 spans 11 residues. Germline values: CDR1 DFQATT, CDR2 SNEGSKA (reference sequence). This chain's CDR3 is CSASAYNEQFF. Here the CDR3 DNA reads TGCAGTGCTAGTGCCTACAATGAGCAGTTCTTC.

The sample holds a few counts of this clonotype. The chain employs TRBV5-1 and TRBJ2-5, with TRBD2 matching 9 bases. V lost 6 bases, J lost 5 bases, and 8 bases stayed unmatched. The germline V gene encodes CDR1 SGHRS and CDR2 YFSETQ. CDR3 length: 14 amino acids. For the CDR3, the DNA is TGCGCCAGCACTCCCTTAGCGGGGGTTGAGACCCAGTACTTC. Protein sequence: CASTPLAGVETQYF.

The chain uses TRBV6-1 and TRBJ1-2; D might be TRBD1 (5 bases). With 6 bases removed from V and 8 bases from J, the gap between germline ends came to 16 bases. Germline CDR1 reads MNHNS; CDR2 reads SASEGT. This CDR3 has 13 amino acids. The CDR3 spells CASRPIQVLGYTF. In DNA form, the CDR3 reads TGTGCCAGCAGACCGATACAGGTGCTGGGCTACACCTTC.

This clonotype has ten or more counts. The rearrangement links TRBV9 to TRBJ2-1; either TRBD1 or TRBD2 may fit D (5 bases each). V gave up 3 bases and J gave up 9 bases, with 13 bases separating them. Germline loops: CDR1 SGDLS, CDR2 YYNGEE. The CDR3 contains 13 residues. The CDR3, as DNA: TGTGCCAGCAGCGAGAGGGGAACAACTGAGCAGTTCTTC. Translating it yields CASSERGTTEQFF. Combining the CDR3 with reference TRBV9 and TRBJ2-1 gives the whole variable domain DSGVTQTPKHLITATGQRVTLRCSPRSGDLSVYWYQQSLDQGLQFLIQYYNGEERAKGNILERFSAQQFPDLHSELNLSSLELGDSALYFCASSERGTTEQFFGPGTRLTVL.

V is TRBV12-3 or TRBV12-4 and J is TRBJ2-7, with a weak D call TRBD1 (5 bases). Trimming stripped 2 bases from V and 3 bases from J, with 26 bases between. CDR3 length equals 19 residues. Here the CDR3 DNA reads TGTGCCAGCAGTTTACCCCCGCCTTGGAAGGGGAATCTTAACTACGAGCAGTACTTC. Its protein is CASSLPPPWKGNLNYEQYF.

This clonotype was seen more than once but under ten times. The genes are TRBV7-3 and TRBJ2-1; D assignment may be TRBD1 or TRBD2 (5 bases each). The CDR3 consists of 17 residues. Germline CDR1 is SGHTA and CDR2 is FQGTGA. Trimming removed 5 bases from V and 1 base from J, with 18 bases in between. CDR3 region: CASSGKGENQSYNEQFF. CDR3 in DNA: TGTGCCAGCAGCGGAAAAGGGGAGAACCAATCCTACAATGAGCAGTTCTTC. Full variable domain (missing parts from reference TRBV7-3 and TRBJ2-1): GAGVSQTPSNKVTEKGKYVELRCDPISGHTALYWYRQSLGQGPEFLIYFQGTGAADDSGLPNDRFFAVRPEGSVSTLKIQRTERGDSAVYLCASSGKGENQSYNEQFFGPGTRLTVL.

In this sample, this clonotype turned up a few times. This chain joins TRBV4-1 and TRBJ2-4, with 7 bases that match TRBD2. This CDR3 is 17 amino acids long. Germline values: CDR1 MGHRA, CDR2 YSYEKL. V dropped 1 base and J dropped 3; count of bases not matched to a gene: 9. The CDR3, as DNA: TGCGCCAGCAGCCAAGTATTTTCGAGCGGGATCAAAAACATTCAGTACTTC. Amino acids: CASSQVFSSGIKNIQYF.

This rearrangement joins TRBV4-1 to TRBJ2-1; D not resolved. Between the trimmed V and J ends, which lost 5 bases and 5 bases, there was a span of 13 bases. The CDR3 is made up of 14 amino acids. Germline V CDR1 and CDR2: MGHRA, YSYEKL. CDR3 protein: CASSLGIFDNEQFF. The CDR3 nucleotides are TGCGCCAGCAGCTTGGGCATTTTTGACAATGAGCAGTTCTTC.

This clonotype showed up just a few times. The rearrangement uses TRBV20-1 and TRBJ2-3; the D gene is possibly TRBD2 (6 bases). The germline gives CDR1 DFQATT, CDR2 SNEGSKA (reference sequence). V lost 3 bases and J lost 0, with 7 bases in between. The CDR3 sequence is 13 residues long. Here the CDR3 reads CSASRGSTDTQYF. The DNA of the CDR3 is TGCAGTGCTAGTCGGGGGAGCACAGATACGCAGTATTTT.

The V gene is TRBV19, the J gene TRBJ2-7; D is uncertain. V was shortened by 5 bases and J by 2 bases, with 7 bases between the two germline ends. Germline-derived CDR1 and CDR2 are LNHDA and SQIVND (reference sequence). The length of the CDR3 is 12 residues. In nucleotides, the CDR3 is TGTGCCAGTAGTGGCAGCCCCTACGAGCAGTACTTC. It encodes CASSGSPYEQYF.

The sample holds a few counts of this clonotype. The chain couples TRBV10-3 to TRBJ1-3; possible D gene TRBD1, 5 bases. This CDR3 is built from 14 residues. The germline V gene encodes CDR1 ENHRY and CDR2 SYGVKD. V was trimmed by 7 bases and J by 0 bases, leaving 10 bases between them. CDR3 DNA sequence: TGTGCCATCACCGAGACAGCCTCTGGAAACACCATATATTTT. It yields the protein CAITETASGNTIYF.

This clonotype was found a few times. The rearrangement joins TRBV4-1 to TRBJ1-2; D uncertain. The CDR3 has 14 residues. CDR1 MGHRA and CDR2 YSYEKL come from the germline V gene. Trimming left V 0 bases short and J 3 bases short, with 8 bases between. CDR3 sequence reads: CASSQDTRYYGYTF. As DNA, the CDR3 is TGCGCCAGCAGCCAAGATACCAGATACTATGGCTACACCTTC.

This clonotype has more than one count but fewer than ten. The chain combines TRBV10-3 with TRBJ1-6; 7 bases fit TRBD1. The CDR3 is 15 amino acids. CDR1 is ENHRY, CDR2 SYGVKD, per germline. Unmatched junction bases numbered 12, after V lost 10 bases and J lost 6 bases. CDR3 sequence: CASQFQGEGNSPLHF. The CDR3 DNA follows: TGTGCCAGCCAATTTCAGGGGGAGGGTAATTCACCCCTCCACTTT.

This chain links TRBV5-1 with TRBJ1-1; D is undetermined. The germline V gene has CDR1 SGHRS and CDR2 YFSETQ. CDR3 length equals 15 residues. Trimming pared 0 bases from V and 1 base from J, leaving 10 bases between. CDR3 in DNA: TGCGCCAGCAGCTTGGATGGGAGGGAGAACACTGAAGCTTTCTTT. Translation gives CASSLDGRENTEAFF.

CDR3 sequence: CASRTTGQFYGYTF. CDR3 nucleotide sequence: TGTGCCAGCAGAACGACAGGGCAATTCTATGGCTACACCTTC. V is TRBV12-3 or TRBV12-4 and J is TRBJ1-2; 7 bases are shared with TRBD1. This CDR3 spans 14 amino acids. The V segment lost 6 bases and the J segment 4 bases; nucleotides outside the gene matches: 8.

V is TRBV12-3 or TRBV12-4 and J is TRBJ2-1; 7 bases are a match to TRBD2. V was clipped by 4 bases and J by 4 bases; unmatched bases: 10. The CDR3 sequence is 16 residues long. The CDR3 reads CASSSIAGDRYNEQFF. The CDR3 DNA reads as TGTGCCAGCAGTTCCATTGCGGGAGACCGGTACAATGAGCAGTTCTTC.

This rearrangement joins TRBV15 to TRBJ2-6, with unresolved D. From germline, CDR1 is LNHNV and CDR2 YYDKDF (reference sequence). The CDR3 covers 15 residues. V was trimmed by 5 bases and J by 1 base, leaving 9 bases between them. As DNA, the CDR3 is TGTGCCACCAGCGGTTTGGGGTCTGGGGCCAACGTCCTGACTTTC. The encoded protein is CATSGLGSGANVLTF.

This clonotype was seen only a few times. The chain uses TRBV12-3 or TRBV12-4 and TRBJ1-5, with D perhaps matching TRBD1 (5 bases). This CDR3 is 13 amino acids long. Deletions cut 6 bases from V and 6 bases from J, with 12 bases between. The CDR3 sequence is CASSRGTGQPQHF. CDR3 DNA: TGTGCCAGCAGCCGCGGGACTGGTCAGCCCCAGCATTTT.

This clonotype showed up many times. V usage is TRBV12-3 or TRBV12-4 and J usage is TRBJ2-5, with D unresolved. The CDR3 contains 13 residues. The germline V and J ends were trimmed by 5 bases and 5 bases, with 12 bases remaining between them. CDR3 region: CASSPGLWETQYF. CDR3 in DNA: TGTGCCAGCAGTCCCGGCCTTTGGGAGACCCAGTACTTC.